This passage covers 10 T cell receptor beta chains from one sample sequenced in a study of cytomegalovirus exposure and HLA in healthy donors. Both 60 Vbeta primers and 13 Jbeta primers went into the PCR. The table came from immunoSEQ multiplex PCR; TCRdb's copy has only in-frame clones and leaves some out. The data contain tens of thousands of clones, approximately 78% of them seen just once; the ten biggest clones take up 4% to 5.5%. Sequenced: PBMCs. Receptors were obtained from a male donor in good health and CMV-seropositive.

The chain uses TRBV11-2 and TRBJ2-1, with TRBD2 matching 15 bases. This CDR3 has 19 residues. Trimming removed 4 bases from V and 7 bases from J; junction bases left unmatched: 14. Per germline, CDR1 SGHAT and CDR2 FQNNGV. The CDR3 DNA is TGTGCCAGCAGCTCCCTCGGGTTAGGGACTAGCGGGAGGAGAAATGAGCAGTTCTTC. Amino acid sequence: CASSSLGLGTSGRRNEQFF.

The chain links TRBV25-1 to TRBJ2-3; 9 positions match TRBD1. This CDR3 contains 17 residues. J lost 7 bases, V lost 1 base, and 12 bases had no gene match. Germline V gene lookup returns CDR1 MGHDK and CDR2 SYGVNS. Here the CDR3 DNA reads TGTGCCAGCAGTGAATTAAGGACAGGGGATTTCAGACATACGCAGTATTTT. Protein sequence: CASSELRTGDFRHTQYF.

As for this clone: The sample has other DNA sequences that encode this CDR3 too. V gene TRBV9 combines with J gene TRBJ2-7; D is undetermined. Per the germline V gene, CDR1 is SGDLS and CDR2 is YYNGEE. The CDR3 covers 14 residues. The ends were cut back, 0 bases at V and 3 bases at J, with 10 bases in the middle. Written as DNA, the CDR3 is TGTGCCAGCAGCGTAGGGGCTGAAATCTACGAGCAGTACTTC. Translation: CASSVGAEIYEQYF.

The chain joins TRBV9 to TRBJ1-2; D may be TRBD1 (6 bases). V lost 3 bases and J lost 10, with 10 bases in between. This CDR3 spans 11 amino acids. The germline CDR1 and CDR2 sequences are SGDLS and YYNGEE. CDR3 DNA sequence: TGTGCCAGCAGCGCCCGACAGGACTACACCTTC. Amino acids: CASSARQDYTF.

The genes are TRBV5-1 and TRBJ2-5, with 9 nucleotides matching TRBD1. The V segment lost 1 base and the J segment 1 base; nucleotides outside the gene matches: 2. Germline V gene sequence: CDR1 SGHRS, CDR2 YFSETQ. The CDR3 has 15 residues. CDR3 sequence: CASSLTGGTQETQYF. The CDR3 DNA follows: TGCGCCAGCAGCTTGACAGGGGGCACCCAAGAGACCCAGTACTTC.

The table lists this clone with a few counts. The gene calls are TRBV5-6 and TRBJ2-5, with unresolved D. Matching the DNA end better, TRBJ2-7 makes the J call doubtful. CDR1 SGHDT and CDR2 YYEEEE come from the germline V gene. The CDR3 has 14 residues. CDR3 nucleotides: TGTGCCAGCAGCTTACCCGGGTACACCTACGAGCAGTACTTC. Its protein is CASSLPGYTYEQYF.

CDR3 residues: CASSSRGGATEAFF. CDR3 bases: TGTGCCAGCAGTTCCCGGGGGGGTGCCACTGAAGCTTTCTTT. The chain combines TRBV28 with TRBJ1-1; D possibly corresponds to TRBD1 (5 bases). V was clipped by 4 bases and J by 4 bases, with 13 bases between them. The CDR3 loop spans 14 amino acids. Germline loops: CDR1 MDHEN, CDR2 SYDVKM.

The rearrangement joins TRBV19 to TRBJ1-5; D might be TRBD1 (5 bases). Germline assignment: CDR1 LNHDA and CDR2 SQIVND (reference sequence). This CDR3 contains 16 residues. Trimming removed 3 bases at V and 3 bases at J, with 15 bases between. DNA of the CDR3: TGTGCCAGTAGTATTATCTCGGGGGGACCCAATCAGCCCCAGCATTTT. Translating it yields CASSIISGGPNQPQHF.

This clone was found a few times. CDR3 sequence reads: CASSPTTGWSGANVLTF. The CDR3 region has the DNA TGCGCCAGCAGCCCCACGACGGGGTGGAGTGGGGCCAACGTCCTGACTTTC. The V and J genes are TRBV10-1 and TRBJ2-6; D is possibly TRBD2 (5 bases). This CDR3 is 17 amino acids long. With 6 bases removed from V and 3 bases from J, the gap between germline ends came to 18 bases. In germline, CDR1 is WNHNN, CDR2 SYGVQD (reference sequence).

The chain carries TRBV5-8 and TRBJ2-3, with 7 bases aligning to TRBD1. Germline V gene data show CDR1 as SGHTS and CDR2 as YDEGEE. This CDR3 contains 15 residues. V dropped 4 bases and J dropped 1; count of bases not matched to a gene: 6. In DNA, the CDR3 is TGTGCCAGCAGCCTCAACAGGGGCCGCACAGATACGCAGTATTTT. Its protein is CASSLNRGRTDTQYF.